Listed here are 11 T cell receptor beta chains from one sample, sequenced in a study of Ad26.COV2.S vaccination and SARS-CoV-2 variants. The assay was immunoSEQ multiplex PCR, and TCRdb's table has in-frame clones only and misses some. This repertoire shows just over 350,000 clones, under 95% found once; its top ten account for 3% to 4%. Sequencing was performed on peripheral blood, taken after recovery from COVID-19. The receptors come from a human donor who had recovered from COVID-19.

The chain links TRBV29-1 to TRBJ1-1, with TRBD1 matching over 7 bases. This CDR3 contains 12 residues. The V gene end was trimmed by 8 bases and the J gene end by 1 base; junction bases not matched to a gene: 4. CDR1 and CDR2 (germline): SQVTM, ANQGSEA. CDR3 protein: CSSRTGNTEAFF. Here the CDR3 DNA reads TGCAGCTCCCGGACAGGGAACACTGAAGCTTTCTTT.

V is TRBV3-1 (or the pseudogene TRBV3-2) and J is TRBJ1-2, with D unresolved. Trimming removed 5 bases from V and 2 bases from J, with 9 bases in between. This CDR3 spans 13 amino acids. Germline-derived CDR1 and CDR2 are LGHDT and YNNKEL (reference sequence). As DNA, the CDR3 is TGTGCCAGCAGCTGGTGGCAGAACTATGGCTACACCTTC. Translating it yields CASSWWQNYGYTF.

The chain carries TRBV6-5 and TRBJ1-2; 7 bases match TRBD1. The CDR3 has 13 residues. Germline values: CDR1 MNHEY, CDR2 SVGAGI. V was pared by 2 bases and J by 8 bases, with 5 bases of the junction left unmatched. CDR3 sequence reads: CASSYPTGRGYTF. Here the CDR3 DNA reads TGTGCCAGCAGTTACCCGACAGGGCGAGGCTACACCTTC.

The chain links TRBV6-5 to TRBJ1-4, with unresolved D. V was clipped by 4 bases and J by 5 bases, with 14 bases between them. The V gene's germline CDR1 is MNHEY and CDR2 SVGAGI. The CDR3 length is 15 residues. Written as DNA, the CDR3 is TGTGCCAGCAGTTTGCCCACTCAGGAAAATGAAAAACTGTTTTTT. This gives the protein CASSLPTQENEKLFF.

The J gene is TRBJ1-2, the V gene TRBV27; D uncertain. The CDR3 loop spans 11 amino acids. Trimming took off 8 bases at V and 4 bases at J, with 8 bases between the two ends. Germline V lookup: CDR1 MNHEY, CDR2 SMNVEV (reference sequence). The CDR3, as DNA: TGTGCCAGCGTAACAGTCTATGGCTACACCTTC. It yields the protein CASVTVYGYTF.

V gene TRBV12-3 or TRBV12-4 combines with J gene TRBJ1-5; D might be TRBD1 (5 bases). The V gene lost 3 bases and the J gene lost 5 bases, with 8 bases spanning the gap. The CDR3 totals 13 residues. As DNA, the CDR3 is TGTGCCAGCAGTTTGACAGCCGATCAGCCCCAGCATTTT. Amino acid sequence: CASSLTADQPQHF.

The V call is TRBV25-1, the J call TRBJ1-2; D is unresolved. The CDR3 has 14 amino acids. Germline V CDR1 and CDR2: MGHDK, SYGVNS. V was shortened by 1 base and J by 8 bases, with 14 bases between the two germline ends. CDR3 amino acids: CASSELTKRGGYTF. CDR3 DNA sequence: TGTGCCAGCAGTGAATTGACGAAACGAGGGGGCTACACCTTC.

J is TRBJ1-2 and V is TRBV15, with D perhaps TRBD1 (5 bases). The germline V gene has CDR1 LNHNV and CDR2 YYDKDF (reference sequence). V lost 3 bases to trimming and J lost 5 bases, with 7 bases between them. This CDR3 is built from 12 residues. CDR3 in amino acids: CATSSGGYGYTF. As DNA, the CDR3 is TGTGCCACCAGCAGCGGGGGATATGGCTACACCTTC. The entire variable domain, with the rest obtained from reference TRBV15 and TRBJ1-2, is as follows: DAMVIQNPRYQVTQFGKPVTLSCSQTLNHNVMYWYQQKSSQAPKLLFHYYDKDFNNEADTPDNFQSRRPNTSFCFLDIRSPGLGDTAMYLCATSSGGYGYTFGSGTRLTVV.

The J gene is TRBJ2-1, the V gene TRBV7-2, with 10 bases that match TRBD2. J was trimmed by 13 bases and V by 1 base; bases with no gene match: 10. CDR3 length: 15 amino acids. Germline assignment: CDR1 SGHTA and CDR2 FQGNSA. The CDR3 sequence is CASSLDSGGSLSQFF. In DNA, the CDR3 is TGTGCCAGCAGCTTAGATAGCGGGGGGAGCCTATCCCAGTTCTTC.

V usage is TRBV6-6 and J usage is TRBJ1-4; TRBD1 matches 9 bases. V trimming: 1 base; J trimming: 5 bases; junction bases outside the gene matches: 2. Germline values: CDR1 MNHNY, CDR2 SVGAGI (reference sequence). This CDR3 has 15 amino acids. The CDR3 region is CASSYFGTGNEKLFF. As DNA, the CDR3 is TGTGCCAGCAGTTACTTCGGGACAGGGAATGAAAAACTGTTTTTT.

The V gene is TRBV6-6, the J gene TRBJ1-3; no reliable D call. This CDR3 is built from 14 residues. V was trimmed by 4 bases and J by 2 bases, leaving 9 bases between them. CDR1 is MNHNY and CDR2 is SVGAGI in the germline V gene (reference sequence). The CDR3 bases are TGTGCCAGCAGTTCCTCTGGGCCTGGAAACACCATATATTTT. It encodes CASSSSGPGNTIYF.